The T cell receptor (beta chain) under discussion was sequenced for a study of CD8 T cells in Susac syndrome (dated by TCRdb to about 2019). With regard to the full study: The study used repertoire sequencing to test whether antigen drove CD8+ T cell activation and differentiation in Susac syndrome.

RNA was extracted using the RNeasy kit, and roughly 0.45 to 1 ug of the RNA was reverse transcribed with random hexamers. The immunoSEQ multiplex PCR assay, which covers 54 Vbeta and 13 Jbeta segments, was used to amplify TCR beta CDR3 regions. PCR amplification bias was corrected using a synthetic template baseline for primer optimization and computational correction. Concerning the study's data processing: Reads were annotated to V, D and J genes according to IMGT and were analyzed with immunoSEQ Analyzer, with only productive sequences retained. Clonality was computed as one minus Shannon entropy normalized by log2 of the number of productive unique sequences. For each patient and control, public and private clones were evaluated within the 100 most prevalent clones. Susac-specific clones were defined as absent from healthy and MS cohorts, 1052 published viral clones and other ImmuneACCESS disease sequences. Clones were called with MiXCR by TCRdb after fastp trimmed the public reads at Q25, and only in-frame beta chains were retained. Rows with a matching CDR3 protein are joined into one entry that keeps the most common DNA and genes. These V and J calls originate from TCRdb's pipeline instead of the authors' own analysis. The sample table records a few hundred thousand distinct CDR3 sequences; 85% to 95% of these occur just once. The leading ten clones occupy less than 0.075% of the sample.

Broad study findings and their caveats: The number of individuals in the TCR sequencing and HLA analysis was acknowledged as relatively small.

Worth noting for this clonotype: Its antigen is currently not known. There are no base qualities to consult, and no much larger clone falls within one base.

Peripheral blood CD8+ and CD4+ T cells from healthy donors, Susac syndrome patients and multiple sclerosis patients were profiled using high-throughput TCR beta sequencing. The multiple sclerosis controls were treatment-naive patients whose relapsing-remitting disease, either stable or active, fulfilled the revised McDonald criteria. Bulk CD8+ and CD4+ T cells were purified by magnetic negative isolation, while CD8+ TEMRA cells were enriched using FACS. Blood was collected in EDTA tubes and processed within 24 hours, with PBMCs isolated through density gradient centrifugation. PBMCs destined for TCR sequencing were cryopreserved in liquid nitrogen and later thawed in a 37 °C water bath. Purity of sorted or isolated CD4+, CD8+ and CD8+ TEMRA cells was at least 90%. The clonotype comes from a human donor with multiple sclerosis. The sample comprised CD4+ T cells from PBMCs.

The DNA sequence is TGCAGTGCTAGAGGGACTAGCGGATACAATGAGCAGTTCTTC. This translates into CSARGTSGYNEQFF. Rearrangement joined TRBV20-1 to TRBJ2-1, with 10 bases aligning to TRBD2. V loses 1 base at its end and J loses 4 bases; junction bases beyond the gene matches: 1. In the germline V gene (reference sequence), CDR1 corresponds to DFQATT and CDR2 to SNEGSKA. The CDR3 goes from the cysteine to the phenylalanine over 14 residues. Only the CDR3 region is kept as DNA, spanning 42 bases read in frame from base 1.